This TCR beta chain came from a study of technical replicates of blood from a few donors. Assay: immunoSEQ multiplex PCR; the TCRdb copy retains only in-frame clones and omits some. The repertoire includes 79,000 or so clones, roughly 91% of them detected once, and about 0.25% sits in the top ten. Germline assignment: CDR1 SGHDN and CDR2 FVKESK. V was clipped by 0 bases and J by 3 bases, with 19 bases between them. The CDR3 extends over 18 amino acids. The receptor was derived from a human donor in good health. The V gene is TRBV14, the J gene TRBJ2-3, with a tentative D call TRBD2 (5 bases). Sequencing used T cells isolated from PBMCs. The CDR3 DNA reads as TGTGCCAGCAGCCAAGAATTTTTATCACGGGAATGGACAGATACGCAGTATTTT. Protein product: CASSQEFLSREWTDTQYF.